The 25 T cell receptor beta chains below come from one sample, sequenced in a study of shared clonotypes between healthy human individuals. Sequencing used immunoSEQ multiplex PCR; TCRdb keeps in-frame clones, though not all of them. The data contain fewer than 2.5 million clones, approximately 93% of them seen just once; the ten biggest clones take up around 0.37%. Sequenced: naive CD4+ T cells from PBMCs. Indicated subset: CD45RA+ positively selected. The receptor set was obtained from a man between 18 and 35 years old in good health. Some clones in this sample may be carry-over from other donors' samples.

This rearrangement joins TRBV28 to TRBJ1-2; 9 nucleotides line up with TRBD1. The CDR3 extends over 16 amino acids. Unmatched junction bases numbered 12, after V lost 7 bases and J lost 3 bases. The germline V gene encodes CDR1 MDHEN and CDR2 SYDVKM. This chain's CDR3 is CASNAPPGQGDYGYTF. DNA of the CDR3: TGTGCCAGCAACGCACCTCCGGGACAGGGTGACTATGGCTACACCTTC.

This sequence joins TRBV28 and TRBJ2-1; D unclear. The CDR3 consists of 14 residues. Germline V gives CDR1 MDHEN, CDR2 SYDVKM. V lost 8 bases, J lost 4 bases, and 15 bases lay in between. This CDR3 is CASGVGLEYNEQFF. DNA for the CDR3: TGTGCCAGCGGCGTGGGCCTAGAATACAATGAGCAGTTCTTC.

This chain uses TRBV5-8 with TRBJ2-2, with 8 bases that match TRBD1. Germline lookup yields CDR1 SGHTS and CDR2 YDEGEE. This CDR3 has 15 residues. V lost 4 bases to trimming and J lost 7 bases; unmatched junction nucleotides: 9. The CDR3 DNA sequence: TGTGCCAGCAGCCTACAGGGGGTCCTTGTCGGGGAGCTGTTTTTT. It specifies CASSLQGVLVGELFF.

The chain uses TRBV19 and TRBJ2-2; unclear D gene. The V end lost 5 bases, the J end lost 7 bases, and 14 bases lay between the germline ends. CDR1 and CDR2 from the germline V gene are LNHDA and SQIVND (reference sequence). The CDR3 has 14 amino acids. CDR3 loop: CASSLNSVSGELFF. CDR3 nucleotide sequence: TGTGCCAGTAGTCTTAACAGCGTTAGCGGGGAGCTGTTTTTT.

The gene calls are TRBV9 and TRBJ2-7; 8 bases line up with TRBD2. The germline gives CDR1 SGDLS, CDR2 YYNGEE. The CDR3 loop spans 15 amino acids. V lost 4 bases, J lost 2 bases, and 8 bases stayed unmatched. The CDR3 region has the DNA TGTGCCAGCAGCAAACTGGGGGGACTAGCCTACGAGCAGTACTTC. This translates into CASSKLGGLAYEQYF.

The V and J genes are TRBV2 and TRBJ2-7; 7 nucleotides line up with TRBD1. J lost 0 bases, V lost 4 bases, and 6 bases had no gene match. Germline V lookup: CDR1 SNHLY, CDR2 FYNNEI. This CDR3 is 15 amino acids long. The CDR3 here is CASSATGLRSYEQYF. The CDR3, as DNA: TGTGCCAGCAGTGCGACAGGGCTTCGCTCCTACGAGCAGTACTTC.

The chain uses TRBV11-2 and TRBJ2-5; D is tentatively TRBD1 or TRBD2 (5 bases each). V was clipped by 5 bases and J by 4 bases, with 17 bases between them. This CDR3 spans 15 amino acids. Germline V lookup: CDR1 SGHAT, CDR2 FQNNGV. This chain's CDR3 is CASSTFRGRGETQYF. Here the CDR3 DNA reads TGTGCCAGCAGCACATTTAGGGGTCGGGGAGAGACCCAGTACTTC.

The chain recombines TRBV19 with TRBJ1-5; D possibly corresponds to TRBD1 (5 bases). Between the trimmed V and J ends, which lost 6 bases and 6 bases, there was a span of 12 bases. This CDR3 has 13 amino acids. CDR1 LNHDA and CDR2 SQIVND come from the germline V gene (reference sequence). In DNA, the CDR3 is TGTGCCAGTAGGGTGGCAGGGAGTCAGCCCCAGCATTTT. Translated, it gives CASRVAGSQPQHF.

This chain connects TRBV28 to TRBJ2-5, with D maybe TRBD1 (5 bases). Between the trimmed V and J ends, which lost 8 bases and 1 base, there was a span of 17 bases. Germline V gene data show CDR1 as MDHEN and CDR2 as SYDVKM. The CDR3 has 15 residues. The CDR3 is CASRRQMTAQETQYF. CDR3 bases: TGTGCCAGCCGGCGACAAATGACAGCCCAAGAGACCCAGTACTTC.

The chain couples TRBV6-1 to TRBJ2-7, with no clear D. The CDR3 sequence is 11 residues long. V was trimmed by 8 bases and J by 3 bases, leaving 8 bases between them. CDR1 and CDR2 (germline): MNHNS, SASEGT. The CDR3 DNA is TGTGCCAGCCAAAATTACTACGAGCAGTACTTC. Amino acids: CASQNYYEQYF.

The rearrangement joins TRBV6-5 to TRBJ2-1; D is undetermined. V lost 0 bases to trimming and J lost 2 bases, with 11 bases between them. The CDR3 is 16 residues long. CDR1 and CDR2 (germline): MNHEY, SVGAGI. CDR3 residues: CASSYSSRSTYNEQFF. The CDR3 DNA is TGTGCCAGCAGTTACTCGTCACGGTCCACCTACAATGAGCAGTTCTTC.

The rearrangement links TRBV6-1 to TRBJ2-7; D is perhaps TRBD1 or TRBD2 (5 bases each). Trimming pared 5 bases from V and 6 bases from J, leaving 11 bases between. In germline, CDR1 is MNHNS, CDR2 SASEGT. This CDR3 has 12 residues. The DNA of the CDR3 is TGTGCCAGCAGTCCCGAGGGGAGCGAGCAGTACTTC. Translated, it gives CASSPEGSEQYF.

CDR3 coding DNA: TGTGCCAGCAGTTACTCTTTGGTTGCGGGGGCAGGGTTGGCTTTCTTT. Encoded protein: CASSYSLVAGAGLAFF. The chain joins TRBV6-5 to TRBJ1-1, with a tentative D call TRBD1 (6 bases). V was clipped by 0 bases and J by 11 bases, with 22 bases between them. This CDR3 contains 16 residues. Germline loops: CDR1 MNHEY, CDR2 SVGAGI.

CDR3 nucleotide sequence: TGTGCCAGCAGTTTAGGACCATCGGGACAGGGGTTAGGAGACACTGAAGCTTTCTTT. This gives the protein CASSLGPSGQGLGDTEAFF. The V gene is TRBV28, the J gene TRBJ1-1; 10 nucleotides agree with TRBD1. The CDR3 extends over 19 amino acids. The V gene's germline CDR1 is MDHEN and CDR2 SYDVKM. After removal of 2 bases from V and 3 bases from J, the junction contained 15 bases not matched to a gene.

V gene TRBV5-1 combines with J gene TRBJ2-5; D assignment may be TRBD1 or TRBD2 (5 bases each). This CDR3 contains 14 residues. Trimming took 0 bases from V and 0 from J, leaving 6 bases between them. CDR1 and CDR2 (germline): SGHRS, YFSETQ. This chain's CDR3 is CASSLGDHQETQYF. Here the CDR3 DNA reads TGCGCCAGCAGCTTGGGGGACCACCAAGAGACCCAGTACTTC. Full variable domain (remainder filled in from reference TRBV5-1 and TRBJ2-5): KAGVTQTPRYLIKTRGQQVTLSCSPISGHRSVSWYQQTPGQGLQFLFEYFSETQRNKGNFPGRFSGRQFSNSRSEMNVSTLELGDSALYLCASSLGDHQETQYFGPGTRLLVL.

To note about this clone: Other DNA sequences within the sample encode an identical CDR3. The V and J genes are TRBV9 and TRBJ1-2, with D hard to call. The CDR3 spans 13 residues. Germline-derived CDR1 and CDR2 are SGDLS and YYNGEE. Trimming removed 0 bases at V and 5 bases at J, with 8 bases between. The CDR3 bases are TGTGCCAGCAGCGTAGAAGGGTTGTATGGCTACACCTTC. Translated, it gives CASSVEGLYGYTF. The full variable domain, rest sourced from reference TRBV9 and TRBJ1-2, is DSGVTQTPKHLITATGQRVTLRCSPRSGDLSVYWYQQSLDQGLQFLIQYYNGEERAKGNILERFSAQQFPDLHSELNLSSLELGDSALYFCASSVEGLYGYTFGSGTRLTVV.

The genes are TRBV18 and TRBJ2-1; 12 nucleotides line up with TRBD2. Germline V gene sequence: CDR1 KGHSH, CDR2 LQKENI. This CDR3 spans 15 amino acids. J gave up 9 bases and V 6 bases, and 9 bases lay outside the gene matches. Here the CDR3 reads CASSFGASGRAEQFF. CDR3 in DNA: TGTGCCAGCTCGTTCGGGGCTAGCGGGAGGGCTGAGCAGTTCTTC. The entire variable domain, with the rest obtained from reference TRBV18 and TRBJ2-1, is as follows: NAGVMQNPRHLVRRRGQEARLRCSPMKGHSHVYWYRQLPEEGLKFMVYLQKENIIDESGMPKERFSAEFPKEGPSILRIQQVVRGDSAAYFCASSFGASGRAEQFFGPGTRLTVL.

V usage is TRBV28 and J usage is TRBJ2-1, with D possibly TRBD2 on 6 matching bases. The ends were cut back, 5 bases at V and 8 bases at J, with 10 bases in the middle. CDR3 length: 12 amino acids. Germline loops: CDR1 MDHEN, CDR2 SYDVKM. In nucleotides, the CDR3 is TGTGCCAGCAGTCCCCTAGCGCATGAGCAGTTCTTC. Its translation is CASSPLAHEQFF.

This rearrangement joins TRBV7-2 to TRBJ1-1, with D unclear. With 3 bases removed from V and 6 bases from J, the gap between germline ends came to 8 bases. Per germline, CDR1 SGHTA and CDR2 FQGNSA. This CDR3 has 12 residues. The CDR3 bases are TGTGCCAGCAGCTTTCGGGCCTCTGAAGCTTTCTTT. As protein: CASSFRASEAFF.

J is TRBJ2-1 and V is TRBV28, with 13 bases matching TRBD2. Germline values: CDR1 MDHEN, CDR2 SYDVKM. With 3 bases clipped from V and 6 bases from J, the junction kept 14 bases outside the gene matches. The CDR3 runs 19 residues. The DNA of the CDR3 is TGTGCCAGCAGTTTTTTGCGGACTAGCGGGAGTGGCGCCGCCAATGAGCAGTTCTTC. It codes for CASSFLRTSGSGAANEQFF.

J is TRBJ2-7 and V is TRBV6-5; the D gene is possibly TRBD1 (5 bases). There are 14 residues in the CDR3. Germline CDR1 and CDR2: MNHEY and SVGAGI. V dropped 4 bases and J dropped 2 bases, with 12 bases sitting between them. As DNA, the CDR3 is TGTGCCAGCAGTTGGATTACAGGAGCCTACGAGCAGTACTTC. Protein product: CASSWITGAYEQYF.

The V gene is TRBV6-5, the J gene TRBJ2-7; 11 bases align to TRBD1. The CDR3 is 15 residues long. Germline V gives CDR1 MNHEY, CDR2 SVGAGI. Trimming at V came to 4 bases and at J to 0 bases, leaving 2 bases not matched to a gene. CDR3: CASSSGTGGSYEQYF. The CDR3 DNA is TGTGCCAGCAGTTCTGGGACAGGGGGCTCCTACGAGCAGTACTTC.

This chain joins TRBV19 and TRBJ2-6; D not certain. The CDR3 spans 14 residues. CDR1 and CDR2 (germline): LNHDA, SQIVND (reference sequence). The V and J ends lost 5 bases and 2 bases respectively, with 7 bases between them. This chain's CDR3 is CASSSAPGANVLTF. The CDR3 DNA follows: TGTGCCAGTAGTTCCGCGCCTGGGGCCAACGTCCTGACTTTC.

The chain recombines TRBV30 with TRBJ2-1, with a tentative D call TRBD1 (6 bases). V was trimmed by 3 bases and J by 0 bases, leaving 9 bases between them. Per the germline V gene, CDR1 is GTSNPN and CDR2 is SVGIG (reference sequence). The CDR3 spans 14 residues. The CDR3 loop reads CAWRGQSSYNEQFF. CDR3 DNA: TGTGCCTGGAGAGGACAGAGCTCCTACAATGAGCAGTTCTTC.

The chain recombines TRBV7-2 with TRBJ2-6, with D unresolved. CDR1 SGHTA and CDR2 FQGNSA come from the germline V gene. V lost 4 bases and J lost 2, with 6 bases in between. This CDR3 contains 14 residues. The CDR3 nucleotides read TGTGCCAGCAGCTCTAGAGCTGGGGCCAACGTCCTGACTTTC. Its protein is CASSSRAGANVLTF.